This T cell receptor beta chain was recorded in a study of shared clonotypes between healthy human individuals. Study-wide results and caveats: Blood alone was sampled, and tissue repertoires likely differ.

The CDR3 has 11 amino acids. CDR1 is SGHNT and CDR2 is YYREEE in the germline V gene (reference sequence). The V gene lost 10 bases and the J gene lost 6 bases, with 14 bases spanning the gap. As defined, naive CD8 cells were CD45RO-negative and positively selected for CCR7, with terminally differentiated effector memory CD45RA+ cells excluded. Worth noting for this clone: The target antigen is unknown.

Method: immunoSEQ multiplex PCR; TCRdb's copy keeps in-frame clones and lacks some. Here the sample spans 1.5 million to 2.5 million clones, about 95% being singletons. This TCR derives from a man between 18 and 35 years old in good health. Specimen: naive CD8+ T cells sorted from blood. J is TRBJ2-7 and V is TRBV5-4; TRBD2 might be the D (7 bases). The CDR3 protein is CAGGLGGEQYF. The CDR3 nucleotides read TGTGCCGGAGGACTAGGGGGCGAGCAGTACTTC.